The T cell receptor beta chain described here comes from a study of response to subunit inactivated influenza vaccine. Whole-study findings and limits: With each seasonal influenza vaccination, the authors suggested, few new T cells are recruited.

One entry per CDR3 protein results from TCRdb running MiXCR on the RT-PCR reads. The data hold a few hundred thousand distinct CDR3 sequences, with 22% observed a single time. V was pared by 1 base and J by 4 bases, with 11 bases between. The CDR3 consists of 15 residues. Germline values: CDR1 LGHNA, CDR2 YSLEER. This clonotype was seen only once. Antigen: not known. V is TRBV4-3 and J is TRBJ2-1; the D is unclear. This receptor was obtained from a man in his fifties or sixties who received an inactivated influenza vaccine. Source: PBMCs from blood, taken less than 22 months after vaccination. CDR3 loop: CASSQGSHLYNEQFF. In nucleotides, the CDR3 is TGCGCCAGCAGCCAAGGCTCCCACTTGTACAATGAGCAGTTCTTC.